The 28 T cell receptor beta chains presented below share a single source sample, sequenced in a study of T-cell memory formation after mild COVID-19. Each CDR3 protein is one row after TCRdb ran MiXCR on the 5' RACE reads. The profile shows roughly 200,000 distinct CDR3 sequences, 16% of them singletons. The specimen was PBMCs or a T cell subset sorted from them (not recorded which). The receptors were gathered from an adult woman who had mild COVID-19 (a few samples of this study predate the infection). Cell type and time point are not known.

This clonotype came up a few times. The chain is built from TRBV12-3 or TRBV12-4 and TRBJ2-7; weak D call: TRBD1 (6 bases). The CDR3 extends over 14 amino acids. Trimming pared 6 bases from V and 3 bases from J, leaving 15 bases between. For the CDR3, the DNA is TGTGCCAGCAGCCACTTAGGACAGATCTACGAGCAGTACTTC. Amino acid sequence: CASSHLGQIYEQYF.

The CDR3 nucleotides are TGTGCCTGGAGTCCCGTTGGCGAGCAGTACTTC. Protein: CAWSPVGEQYF. The gene calls are TRBV30 and TRBJ2-7; no firm D call. The V end was cut by 2 bases, the J end by 6 bases, with 8 bases between. The CDR3 is 11 residues long. The V gene's germline CDR1 is GTSNPN and CDR2 SVGIG (reference sequence). Full variable domain (remainder filled in from reference TRBV30 and TRBJ2-7): SQTIHQWPATLVQPVGSPLSLECTVEGTSNPNLYWYRQAAGRGLQLLFYSVGIGQISSEVPQNLSASRPQDRQFILSSKKLLLSDSGFYLCAWSPVGEQYFGPGTRLTVT.

The chain is built from TRBV12-3 or TRBV12-4 and TRBJ2-7; D possibly matches TRBD1 or TRBD2 (6 bases each). Trimming took off 7 bases at V and 2 bases at J, with 15 bases between the two ends. The CDR3 runs to 14 residues. The CDR3 DNA reads TGTGCCAGCAAGAATGTGGGGGGCGCCTACGAGCAGTACTTC. It translates to CASKNVGGAYEQYF.

Only a few counts were recorded for this clonotype. The V and J genes are TRBV12-3 or TRBV12-4 and TRBJ2-3; TRBD2 is a possible D gene (7 bases). CDR3 length: 16 amino acids. V was shortened by 3 bases and J by 4 bases, with 17 bases between the two germline ends. The CDR3 DNA is TGTGCCAGCAGTTTCAGTTTGGGGGGGCGGTCAGATACGCAGTATTTT. This sequence encodes CASSFSLGGRSDTQYF.

This chain joins TRBV4-1 and TRBJ2-2; D remains ambiguous. Per germline, CDR1 MGHRA and CDR2 YSYEKL. V lost 3 bases, J lost 5 bases, and 7 bases lay in between. The CDR3 covers 13 residues. The CDR3 nucleotides are TGCGCCAGCAGCCAGGACCGAACCGGGGAGCTGTTTTTT. As protein: CASSQDRTGELFF.

This clonotype was recorded a few times. The chain joins TRBV20-1 to TRBJ2-3; D ambiguous. Germline V gives CDR1 DFQATT, CDR2 SNEGSKA (reference sequence). There are 12 residues in the CDR3. CDR3 sequence reads: CSVSRGTDTQYF. The CDR3 DNA reads as TGCAGCGTCTCTAGGGGCACAGATACGCAGTATTTT.

A few counts support this clonotype. The V call is TRBV12-3 or TRBV12-4, the J call TRBJ1-1; D perhaps matches TRBD1 (6 bases). This CDR3 is 15 amino acids long. V dropped 5 bases and J dropped 0 bases, with 13 bases sitting between them. In DNA, the CDR3 is TGTGCCAGCAGTCCCTTCAGGGGCTTGAACACTGAAGCTTTCTTT. Encoded protein: CASSPFRGLNTEAFF.

V and J are TRBV18 and TRBJ2-7, with 8 nucleotides matching TRBD1. Germline V gene data show CDR1 as KGHSH and CDR2 as LQKENI. This CDR3 comprises 13 residues. Germline trimming cut 8 bases from V and 5 bases from J; bases unmatched to any gene: 8. Here the CDR3 DNA reads TGTGCCAGCAGAGGGACAGGTCACGACGAGCAGTACTTC. As protein: CASRGTGHDEQYF.

This clonotype occurred a few times. The rearrangement links TRBV7-9 to TRBJ2-5; D is perhaps TRBD2 (6 bases). The CDR3 spans 19 residues. Per germline, CDR1 SEHNR and CDR2 FQNEAQ (reference sequence). V shed 2 bases and J shed 5 bases, with 27 bases lying between them. The CDR3 loop is CASSLFGLGKSEGPETQYF. The CDR3 DNA is TGTGCCAGCAGCTTATTCGGCCTGGGAAAATCGGAGGGCCCTGAGACCCAGTACTTC.

The chain uses TRBV7-9 and TRBJ1-6; TRBD1 might be the D (5 bases). The germline gives CDR1 SEHNR, CDR2 FQNEAQ (reference sequence). The CDR3 sequence is 14 residues long. Trimming shortened V by 3 bases and J by 7 bases, and 10 bases separated the two germline ends. The CDR3 DNA is TGTGCCAGCAGCTTCGGACAAAAAAATTCACCCCTCCACTTT. This sequence encodes CASSFGQKNSPLHF.

This sequence joins TRBV12-3 or TRBV12-4 and TRBJ1-4; TRBD1 aligns across 7 bases. The CDR3 runs 15 residues. J was trimmed by 4 bases and V by 5 bases; bases with no gene match: 7. The CDR3 bases are TGTGCCAGCAGTCCGCGGACAGGATTTAATGAAAAACTGTTTTTT. It yields the protein CASSPRTGFNEKLFF.

This clonotype was counted only a few times. The chain carries TRBV29-1 and TRBJ2-1; 7 bases match TRBD2. Germline-derived CDR1 and CDR2 are SQVTM and ANQGSEA. This CDR3 has 14 amino acids. The V gene end was trimmed by 2 bases and the J gene end by 8 bases; junction bases not matched to a gene: 9. The CDR3 nucleotides read TGCAGCGTTGAATTGACTAGCTTCCTAGATGAGCAGTTCTTC. This translates into CSVELTSFLDEQFF.

The V gene is TRBV3-1, the J gene TRBJ2-5; tentatively, D is TRBD2 (6 bases). This CDR3 has 17 amino acids. Germline V gene lookup returns CDR1 LGHDT and CDR2 YNNKEL (reference sequence). The V end was cut by 0 bases, the J end by 5 bases, with 19 bases between. The CDR3 DNA reads as TGTGCCAGCAGCCAAGAAATATCGGTGGCAGGGAGGGAGACCCAGTACTTC. Translated: CASSQEISVAGRETQYF.

This clonotype was counted ten times or more. This rearrangement joins TRBV5-1 to TRBJ2-2; D is perhaps TRBD1 (5 bases). CDR3 length: 13 residues. Germline-derived CDR1 and CDR2 are SGHRS and YFSETQ. The V end lost 1 base, the J end lost 4 bases, and 5 bases lay between the germline ends. CDR3 sequence (DNA): TGCGCCAGCAGCTTGCAGGGCACCGGGGAGCTGTTTTTT. Amino acids: CASSLQGTGELFF.

The rearrangement joins TRBV20-1 to TRBJ1-4, with D possibly being TRBD1 (6 bases). V lost 0 bases, J lost 3 bases, and 11 bases lay in between. Germline lookup yields CDR1 DFQATT and CDR2 SNEGSKA (reference sequence). The CDR3 has 15 amino acids. CDR3 nucleotide sequence: TGCAGTGCTAGAGATTCGGCAGGGGCTAATGAAAAACTGTTTTTT. Translated: CSARDSAGANEKLFF.

The chain employs TRBV6-2 or TRBV6-3 and TRBJ1-1; possible D gene TRBD1, 6 bases. V shed 0 bases and J shed 1 base, with 9 bases lying between them. Per germline, CDR1 MNHEY and CDR2 SVGEGT. The CDR3 covers 15 residues. CDR3 amino acids: CASSYSGRGNTEAFF. The CDR3 nucleotides read TGTGCCAGCAGTTACTCCGGCAGGGGGAACACTGAAGCTTTCTTT.

This clonotype was seen a handful of times. The chain carries TRBV20-1 and TRBJ1-5; the D gene is possibly TRBD1 (5 bases). The V end lost 4 bases, the J end lost 2 bases, and 12 bases lay between the germline ends. The CDR3 extends over 14 amino acids. CDR1 is DFQATT and CDR2 is SNEGSKA in the germline V gene (reference sequence). CDR3 loop: CSAIGGAGNQPQHF. CDR3 in DNA: TGCAGTGCTATCGGGGGAGCGGGCAATCAGCCCCAGCATTTT.

The chain joins TRBV19 to TRBJ2-4; D is possibly TRBD1 or TRBD2 (6 bases each). The germline V and J ends were trimmed by 4 bases and 6 bases, with 10 bases remaining between them. The CDR3 contains 13 residues. CDR1 LNHDA and CDR2 SQIVND come from the germline V gene (reference sequence). The CDR3 sequence is CASSTEGGNIQYF. As DNA, the CDR3 is TGTGCCAGTAGTACGGAGGGGGGAAACATTCAGTACTTC.

V usage is TRBV7-8 and J usage is TRBJ1-1; no definite D call. This CDR3 comprises 15 residues. CDR1 is SGHVS and CDR2 is FQNEAQ in the germline V gene. V was pared by 2 bases and J by 0 bases, with 10 bases between. CDR3 loop: CASSLSPGMNTEAFF. The DNA of the CDR3 is TGTGCCAGCAGCTTATCGCCGGGGATGAACACTGAAGCTTTCTTT.

This clonotype was observed at least ten times. The J gene is TRBJ2-7, the V gene TRBV7-2; TRBD2 aligns across 12 bases. The J segment lost 6 bases and the V segment lost 1 base, leaving 7 bases of the junction unmatched. The germline CDR1 and CDR2 sequences are SGHTA and FQGNSA. This CDR3 contains 16 residues. CDR3 DNA: TGTGCCAGCAGCTTAGTCGGGCTAGCGGGAGGGCCCGAGCAGTACTTC. Its protein product is CASSLVGLAGGPEQYF. The variable domain in full, completed from reference TRBV7-2 and TRBJ2-7, reads GAGVSQSPSNKVTEKGKDVELRCDPISGHTALYWYRQSLGQGLEFLIYFQGNSAPDKSGLPSDRFSAERTGGSVSTLTIQRTQQEDSAVYLCASSLVGLAGGPEQYFGPGTRLTVT.

V gene TRBV6-5 combines with J gene TRBJ2-1; TRBD1 might be the D (5 bases). This CDR3 contains 12 residues. Germline V gives CDR1 MNHEY, CDR2 SVGAGI. V dropped 8 bases and J dropped 6 bases, with 11 bases sitting between them. CDR3 in DNA: TGTGCCAGCGGGGCAATCCCCAATGAGCAGTTCTTC. This translates into CASGAIPNEQFF.

The chain joins TRBV18 to TRBJ2-3; possible D gene TRBD2, 6 bases. Germline V gene lookup returns CDR1 KGHSH and CDR2 LQKENI. Trimming took off 3 bases at V and 0 bases at J, with 16 bases between the two ends. This CDR3 region has 17 residues. CDR3 DNA sequence: TGTGCCAGCTCACCCGGAGGTCTAGCGACTAGCACAGATACGCAGTATTTT. The encoded protein is CASSPGGLATSTDTQYF.

This clonotype was observed a handful of times. This sequence joins TRBV20-1 and TRBJ2-5, with 14 bases that match TRBD2. This CDR3 is built from 19 residues. Germline-derived CDR1 and CDR2 are DFQATT and SNEGSKA (reference sequence). V lost 2 bases to trimming and J lost 0 bases; unmatched junction nucleotides: 11. The CDR3 reads CSARYGTSGGHSYQETQYF. CDR3 DNA sequence: TGCAGTGCTAGATACGGGACTAGCGGGGGCCACTCGTACCAAGAGACCCAGTACTTC.

The chain carries TRBV11-2 and TRBJ1-1; D is uncertain. The CDR3 is made up of 14 amino acids. V lost 4 bases and J lost 1, with 10 bases in between. Germline-derived CDR1 and CDR2 are SGHAT and FQNNGV. In DNA form, the CDR3 reads TGTGCCAGCAGCTCGGCGAAGTCGAACACTGAAGCTTTCTTT. This codes for CASSSAKSNTEAFF.

The rearrangement uses TRBV7-3 and TRBJ2-1, with D maybe TRBD2 (5 bases). This CDR3 has 14 amino acids. CDR1 SGHTA and CDR2 FQGTGA come from the germline V gene. With 5 bases removed from V and 8 bases from J, the gap between germline ends came to 16 bases. The CDR3 DNA reads TGTGCCAGCAGCAAGGGCCCCGGGATGGATGAGCAGTTCTTC. Translated, it gives CASSKGPGMDEQFF. Complete variable domain (other parts from reference TRBV7-3 and TRBJ2-1): GAGVSQTPSNKVTEKGKYVELRCDPISGHTALYWYRQSLGQGPEFLIYFQGTGAADDSGLPNDRFFAVRPEGSVSTLKIQRTERGDSAVYLCASSKGPGMDEQFFGPGTRLTVL.

V gene TRBV30 combines with J gene TRBJ1-2; 7 bases map to TRBD1. Looked up from germline, CDR1 is GTSNPN and CDR2 is SVGIG (reference sequence). The V and J ends lost 4 bases and 8 bases, in that order; junction bases with no gene match: 7. The CDR3 has 12 residues. The CDR3 DNA reads as TGTGCCTGGAAACCAGGGGGTGGCGGCTACACCTTC. Protein product: CAWKPGGGGYTF.

The CDR3 nucleotides read TGTGCCAGCATGCAAGTGCGGACTAGCACAGATACGCAGTATTTT. Translated: CASMQVRTSTDTQYF. The rearrangement uses TRBV12-3 or TRBV12-4 and TRBJ2-3, with a possible D match to TRBD2 (5 bases). The CDR3 has 15 amino acids. V gave up 7 bases and J gave up 0 bases, with 14 bases separating them.

This clonotype was seen a few times. This rearrangement joins TRBV18 to TRBJ1-5; 9 bases are shared with TRBD1. From germline, CDR1 is KGHSH and CDR2 LQKENI. The CDR3 is 14 amino acids. V lost 1 base and J lost 9; bases outside the gene matches: 4. The CDR3 region is CASSPRDREAPQHF. CDR3 sequence (DNA): TGTGCCAGCTCACCACGGGACAGGGAGGCGCCCCAGCATTTT. The full variable domain, completed using reference TRBV18 and TRBJ1-5, is NAGVMQNPRHLVRRRGQEARLRCSPMKGHSHVYWYRQLPEEGLKFMVYLQKENIIDESGMPKERFSAEFPKEGPSILRIQQVVRGDSAAYFCASSPRDREAPQHFGDGTRLSIL.